One and the same sample provided the 10 T cell receptor beta chains below, sequenced in a study of regulatory T cells in long-lasting Graves disease. In building TCR beta libraries, iRepertoire HTBI primers were used together with Arm-PCR of CDR3 regions. TCRdb itself ran the multiplex PCR reads through MiXCR, one entry per CDR3 protein. The sample holds 320,000 or so distinct CDR3 sequences; about 18% are singletons and the top ten take around 37%. Time point reported: newly diagnosed GD, antithyroid drugs for less than 3 months. Extracted RNA from PBMCs served as the source of the TCR library. The sample in question was peripheral blood mononuclear cells (PBMCs), obtained at new diagnosis, from a patient treated with antithyroid drugs. The source is a female donor with Graves disease.

This clonotype was counted many times. V usage is TRBV29-1 and J usage is TRBJ1-1; no reliable D call. Trimming stripped 5 bases from V and 0 bases from J, with 10 bases between. The length of the CDR3 is 13 residues. Germline CDR1 is SQVTM and CDR2 is ANQGSEA. CDR3 nucleotide sequence: TGCAGCGTTACCACCGGGATGAACACTGAAGCTTTCTTT. The encoded protein is CSVTTGMNTEAFF.

V is TRBV2 and J is TRBJ2-1; D call uncertain. The J call may be in error: the DNA end matches TRBJ2-7 better. The CDR3 totals 15 residues. The V gene's germline CDR1 is SNHLY and CDR2 FYNNEI. The CDR3 DNA reads as TGTGCCAGCAGTGAGGATCATGGACGGGTCGGGGAGCAGTACTTC. Encoded protein: CASSEDHGRVGEQYF.

In nucleotides, the CDR3 is TGTGCCAGCAAGGACAGGAGGGGAACTGAAGCTTTCTTT. Translation gives CASKDRRGTEAFF. This sequence joins TRBV6-1 and TRBJ1-1; 7 bases are shared with TRBD1. Germline CDR1 reads MNHNS; CDR2 reads SASEGT. The junction had 7 bases not matched to a gene; V was cut back by 7 bases and J by 5 bases. This CDR3 region has 13 residues.

The rearrangement links TRBV5-8 to TRBJ2-7; D not resolved. CDR1 SGHTS and CDR2 YDEGEE come from the germline V gene. This CDR3 is 14 amino acids long. V was cut by 4 bases and J by 5 bases, with 16 bases left in between. The CDR3 DNA follows: TGTGCCAGCAGCACCCGAGTGGCATATCACGAGCAGTACTTC. Protein: CASSTRVAYHEQYF.

In the case of this clonotype: With a much larger clone just one base away, this may be a read error. The chain uses TRBV7-2 and TRBJ1-6; D not certain. Germline CDR1 SGHTA, CDR2 FQGNSA. The CDR3 is 14 residues long. The CDR3 nucleotides are TGTCCCAGCAGCTCACGTAGCGGGGTTTCACCCCTCCACTTT. Amino acid sequence: CPSSSRSGVSPLHF.

This chain joins TRBV2 and TRBJ2-7; tentative D call: TRBD2 (6 bases). Germline V gene data show CDR1 as SNHLY and CDR2 as FYNNEI. The CDR3 totals 12 residues. V lost 10 bases to trimming and J lost 6 bases, with 16 bases between them. CDR3 bases: TGTGCCACCGATCACGGGGGTGGCGAGCAGTACTTC. This translates into CATDHGGGEQYF.

This clonotype has a count of ten or more. The V call is TRBV6-1, the J call TRBJ1-1; TRBD1 might be the D (5 bases). From germline, CDR1 is MNHNS and CDR2 SASEGT. The CDR3 runs 14 residues. V gave up 7 bases and J gave up 10 bases, with 22 bases separating them. DNA for the CDR3: TGTGCCAGCACTACAAGTATCCAGGGAGATCGAGCTTTCTTT. It yields the protein CASTTSIQGDRAFF.

In this sample, this clonotype turned up many times. The DNA of the CDR3 is TGTGCCAGCAGTTACGGCACCACAGATACGCAGTATTTT. Amino acid sequence: CASSYGTTDTQYF. The chain combines TRBV6-5 with TRBJ2-3; D gene uncertain. Per germline, CDR1 MNHEY and CDR2 SVGAGI. The CDR3 has 13 residues. V shed 2 bases and J shed 2 bases, with 5 bases lying between them.

This clonotype was seen at least ten times. The chain combines TRBV3-1 with TRBJ2-3; either TRBD1 or TRBD2 may supply D (5 bases each). Germline CDR1 is LGHDT and CDR2 is YNNKEL (reference sequence). CDR3 length equals 15 residues. The V gene lost 0 bases and the J gene lost 1 base, with 8 bases spanning the gap. The CDR3 loop is CASSQDGGGTDTQYF. The CDR3 DNA is TGTGCCAGCAGCCAAGATGGGGGTGGCACAGATACGCAGTATTTT.

This clonotype occurred many times. This CDR3 is CASSRLGAGEQYF. The CDR3 DNA sequence: TGTGCCAGCAGCCGTCTGGGCGCGGGCGAGCAGTACTTC. This chain links TRBV3-1 with TRBJ2-7; possible D gene TRBD2, 5 bases. Germline CDR1 is LGHDT and CDR2 is YNNKEL (reference sequence). V was cut by 4 bases and J by 6 bases, with 13 bases left in between. The CDR3 runs 13 residues.